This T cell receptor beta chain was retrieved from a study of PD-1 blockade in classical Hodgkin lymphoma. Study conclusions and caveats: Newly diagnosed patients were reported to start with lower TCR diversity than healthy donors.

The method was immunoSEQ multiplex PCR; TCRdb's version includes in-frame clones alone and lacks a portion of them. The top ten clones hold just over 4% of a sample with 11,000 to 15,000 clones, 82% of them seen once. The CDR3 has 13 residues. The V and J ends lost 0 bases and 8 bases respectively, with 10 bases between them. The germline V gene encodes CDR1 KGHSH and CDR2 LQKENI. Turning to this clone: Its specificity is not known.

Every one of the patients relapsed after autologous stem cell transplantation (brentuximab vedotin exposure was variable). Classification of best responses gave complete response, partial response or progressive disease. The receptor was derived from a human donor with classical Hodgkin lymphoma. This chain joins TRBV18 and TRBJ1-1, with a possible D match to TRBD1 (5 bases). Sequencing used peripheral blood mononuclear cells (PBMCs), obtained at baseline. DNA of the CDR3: TGTGCCAGCTCACCACCGGTCAGGGACGAAGCTTTCTTT. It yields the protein CASSPPVRDEAFF.